This T cell receptor beta chain is drawn from a study of T cell responses to AZD1222 COVID-19 vaccine. CDR1 and CDR2 from the germline V gene are SGHVS and FQNEAQ. The CDR3 is 13 residues long. V gave up 5 bases and J gave up 0 bases, with 8 bases separating them. TCRdb keeps only in-frame clones here, not all; method: immunoSEQ multiplex PCR. This sample yields fewer than 150,000 clones, of which about 93% are seen a single time; approximately 6.8% belongs to the top ten. The receptor was derived from an adult who received the AZD1222 COVID-19 vaccine. This specimen was peripheral blood, taken 28 days after the second AZD1222 dose. This sequence joins TRBV7-8 and TRBJ2-7; D is ambiguous. CDR3 DNA: TGTGCCAGCAGCCCAGCCCTCTCCTACGAGCAGTACTTC. Translation: CASSPALSYEQYF. Full variable domain (outside the CDR3, taken from reference TRBV7-8 and TRBJ2-7): GAGVSQSPRYKVAKRGQDVALRCDPISGHVSLFWYQQALGQGPEFLTYFQNEAQLDKSGLPSDRFFAERPEGSVSTLKIQRTQQEDSAVYLCASSPALSYEQYFGPGTRLTVT.